This TCR beta chain is drawn from a study of PD-1 blockade in classical Hodgkin lymphoma. Profiled with immunoSEQ multiplex PCR; TCRdb holds only in-frame clones, not every one. Here the sample spans 15,000 to 20,000 clones, roughly 85% being singletons. This clone was recorded once. Its antigen is not known. Time point indicated: cycle 4 day 1 (C4D1), after 6 weeks of nivolumab. In every patient, relapse followed autologous stem cell transplantation, while exposure to brentuximab vedotin differed. Using magnetic negative selection, the CD4+ T cells were separated out of thawed PBMCs. Study results and caveats: Why the repertoires differ is still unclear, perhaps disease activity or prior therapy. Exclusion was applied to patients who started nivolumab under 1 year after ASCT. Before treatment, TCR diversity in newly diagnosed patients was reportedly lower than in healthy donors. Partial responders and progressors had significantly lower baseline TCR diversity.

Sequenced material: CD4+ T cells from blood, taken before the fourth cycle of nivolumab. This receptor was taken from a human donor with classical Hodgkin lymphoma.

The CDR3 DNA follows: TGTGCCAGCAGTGGCGGGAGATCGAATGAGCAGTTCTTC. Translation gives CASSGGRSNEQFF. The J gene is TRBJ2-1, the V gene TRBV6-1, with TRBD2 matching over 7 bases. Germline loops: CDR1 MNHNS, CDR2 SASEGT. The CDR3 sequence is 13 residues long. The junction had 4 bases not matched to a gene; V was cut back by 4 bases and J by 7 bases.